Included here is one T cell receptor (beta chain) sequence, with context. Its antigen is unidentified. Sequenced by immunoSEQ multiplex PCR; TCRdb stores in-frame clones only, minus some. This repertoire shows 250,000 to 300,000 clones, about 86% found once; its top ten account for about 1%. The CDR3 contains 14 residues. V lost 0 bases to trimming and J lost 1 base, with 6 bases between them. In germline, CDR1 is SGHNT, CDR2 YENEEA. The data stem from a study of cytomegalovirus exposure and HLA in healthy donors. For the study at large: The roughly 110 validation repertoires were produced on the same platform as the 550 to 700 repertoires of the first cohort. This was reported in a later analysis. Study-level findings and limits: Through in vitro validation, a few CMV-associated chains were shown to be specific for CMV antigens. Altogether, 150 to 200 TCR beta chains were recorded as cytomegalovirus-associated. First-cohort TCR clusters tended to co-occur in the approximately 110 validation repertoires, a later analysis found.

This chain joins TRBV11-3 and TRBJ2-5, with a tentative D call TRBD1 (5 bases). Source material: PBMCs. The receptor comes from a woman younger than 30 in good health and CMV-seronegative. The DNA of the CDR3 is TGTGCCAGCAGCTTAGAGGACACCCAAGAGACCCAGTACTTC. Translated: CASSLEDTQETQYF.